This T cell receptor (beta chain) stems from a study of blood T cell repertoires in COVID-19. Study overall: Italy, Spain and the United States were the sources of the convalescent and acute COVID-19 samples. T cells, B-cell-depleted T cells, or PBMCs provided the cDNA or gDNA that served as material.

V gave up 0 bases and J gave up 0 bases; unmatched junction bases: 2. CDR3 length: 16 residues. Per the germline V gene, CDR1 is SGHRS and CDR2 is YFSETQ. In the study's own analysis: For nucleated cells, counts were estimated from reference gene primer amplification. TCRdb's table, derived via immunoSEQ multiplex PCR, lists solely in-frame clones and lacks some. V and J calls and clone size follow that table, whereas D and trimming were derived from the DNA. The repertoire consists of tens of thousands of clones, with approximately 80% occurring once and the leading ten covering approximately 3.5%. Assignments of participants to cohorts depended upon their own reported clinical history. The table lists this clone with a count of one.

What was sequenced was PBMCs or T cells enriched from blood (not recorded which). The sequence derives from a woman aged 40 to 50 with acute COVID-19. The J gene is TRBJ2-1, the V gene TRBV5-1, with 8 bases identical to TRBD1. The CDR3 sequence: CASSLAGTGSYNEQFF. DNA for the CDR3: TGCGCCAGCAGCTTGGCCGGGACAGGCTCCTACAATGAGCAGTTCTTC. The full variable domain, its missing parts supplied by reference TRBV5-1 and TRBJ2-1, is KAGVTQTPRYLIKTRGQQVTLSCSPISGHRSVSWYQQTPGQGLQFLFEYFSETQRNKGNFPGRFSGRQFSNSRSEMNVSTLELGDSALYLCASSLAGTGSYNEQFFGPGTRLTVL.